This TCR beta chain was recorded in a study of T cell changes during pregnancy in multiple sclerosis. Assay: immunoSEQ multiplex PCR; the TCRdb copy retains only in-frame clones and omits some. The data show around 60,000 clones, roughly 94% seen once. Germline loops: CDR1 MDHEN, CDR2 SYDVKM. V was trimmed by 7 bases and J by 5 bases, leaving 15 bases between them. This CDR3 contains 14 residues. This TCR was recovered from a female donor with multiple sclerosis, enrolled in a pregnancy study. The sample consisted of CD8+ T cells from peripheral blood mononuclear cells, taken in the third trimester of pregnancy. The V call is TRBV28, the J call TRBJ2-1, with D tentatively TRBD2 (6 bases). The CDR3 sequence: CASIGLAFNNEQFF. The CDR3, as DNA: TGTGCCAGCATCGGCCTAGCGTTTAACAATGAGCAGTTCTTC.